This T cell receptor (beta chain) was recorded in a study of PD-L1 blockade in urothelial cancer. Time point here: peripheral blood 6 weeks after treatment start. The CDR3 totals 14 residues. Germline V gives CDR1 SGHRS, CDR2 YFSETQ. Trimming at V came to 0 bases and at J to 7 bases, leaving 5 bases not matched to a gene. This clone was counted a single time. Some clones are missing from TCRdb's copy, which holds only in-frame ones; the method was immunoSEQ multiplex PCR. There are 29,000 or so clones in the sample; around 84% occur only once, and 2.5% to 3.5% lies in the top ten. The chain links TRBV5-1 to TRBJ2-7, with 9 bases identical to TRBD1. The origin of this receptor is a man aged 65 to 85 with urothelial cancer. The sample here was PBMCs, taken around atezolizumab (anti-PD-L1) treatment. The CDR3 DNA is TGCGCCAGCAGCTTGGTTCCGACAGGGGGGGAGCAGTACTTC. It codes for CASSLVPTGGEQYF.